What follows are 11 T cell receptor beta chains derived from one specimen sequenced in a study of blood T cell repertoires in COVID-19. The table came from immunoSEQ multiplex PCR; TCRdb's copy has only in-frame clones and leaves some out. This sample has 120,000 to 150,000 clones; more than 75% occur once, and the top ten carry 2% to 3%. The sample consisted of peripheral blood. The receptors derive from a human donor with acute or convalescent COVID-19. The donor label of this sample is uncertain.

The V gene is TRBV19, the J gene TRBJ1-1; TRBD1 matches 7 bases. J was trimmed by 4 bases and V by 8 bases; bases with no gene match: 10. The CDR3 totals 14 residues. The V gene's germline CDR1 is LNHDA and CDR2 SQIVND (reference sequence). DNA for the CDR3: TGTGCCAGTGGAACACAGGGGTCGGGCACTGAAGCTTTCTTT. Its translation is CASGTQGSGTEAFF.

The DNA of the CDR3 is TGTGCCAGCAGCCAAAGGAGGGCGGGAAACGGGGAGCTGTTTTTT. Amino acid sequence: CASSQRRAGNGELFF. J is TRBJ2-2 and V is TRBV3-1 (or the pseudogene TRBV3-2); D is perhaps TRBD2 (6 bases). Per germline, CDR1 LGHDT and CDR2 YNNKEL (reference sequence). Deletions cut 2 bases from V and 7 bases from J, with 14 bases between. The CDR3 runs 15 residues.

This chain joins TRBV19 and TRBJ1-2, with TRBD1 matching over 7 bases. Germline V gene sequence: CDR1 LNHDA, CDR2 SQIVND (reference sequence). The CDR3 has 15 residues. Trimming took 2 bases from V and 9 from J; bases not matched to a gene: 12. CDR3 sequence reads: CASSIFGRGRLSYTF. In DNA, the CDR3 is TGTGCCAGTAGTATATTCGGGAGGGGGCGTTTGAGCTACACCTTC.

A note on this clone: Additional DNA sequences in this sample encode the identical CDR3. The chain couples TRBV4-2 to TRBJ1-5; D is uncertain. V lost 0 bases to trimming and J lost 2 bases, with 5 bases between them. The CDR3 length is 14 residues. Per the germline V gene, CDR1 is LGHNA and CDR2 is YNFKEQ. Here the CDR3 reads CASSQEEGNQPQHF. The CDR3 nucleotides are TGTGCCAGCAGCCAAGAAGAGGGCAATCAGCCCCAGCATTTT.

CDR3 coding DNA: TGTGCCACCAGTGATTTGCGTGAGGCAGGACTAAGCACAGATACGCAGTATTTT. This codes for CATSDLREAGLSTDTQYF. V and J are TRBV24-1 and TRBJ2-3; tentative D call: TRBD2 (6 bases). Germline V gene lookup returns CDR1 KGHDR and CDR2 SFDVKD. The CDR3 sequence is 18 residues long. V gave up 0 bases and J gave up 0 bases, with 15 bases separating them.

This sequence joins TRBV7-2 and TRBJ2-3, with TRBD2 matching over 7 bases. Germline V gene data show CDR1 as SGHTA and CDR2 as FQGNSA. The CDR3 is 14 amino acids. The trim removed 5 bases at V and 3 bases at J, leaving 5 bases unmatched. This CDR3 reads CASSPRLATDTQYF. The DNA for the CDR3 is TGTGCCAGCAGCCCCAGACTAGCAACAGATACGCAGTATTTT.

The chain joins TRBV5-1 to TRBJ1-1, with D possibly matching TRBD1 (6 bases). Deletions cut 6 bases from V and 4 bases from J, with 16 bases between. The CDR3 is made up of 14 amino acids. From germline, CDR1 is SGHRS and CDR2 YFSETQ. CDR3 sequence: CASTPGDVGTEAFF. For the CDR3, the DNA is TGCGCCAGCACCCCAGGGGATGTGGGCACTGAAGCTTTCTTT.

The chain combines TRBV6-4 with TRBJ2-1; 7 bases fit TRBD1. With V trimmed by 0 bases and J by 0 bases, 2 bases remained unmatched. Germline V CDR1 and CDR2: MRHNA, SNTAGT. The CDR3 sequence is 16 residues long. For the CDR3, the DNA is TGTGCCAGCAGTGACTCGGGGACAGTCTCCTACAATGAGCAGTTCTTC. Translation: CASSDSGTVSYNEQFF.

The V call is TRBV6-5, the J call TRBJ2-1; no reliable D call. In germline, CDR1 is MNHEY, CDR2 SVGAGI. Trimming took off 4 bases at V and 0 bases at J, with 10 bases between the two ends. The CDR3 totals 15 residues. The CDR3 is CASSWAGSSYNEQFF. For the CDR3, the DNA is TGTGCCAGCAGTTGGGCCGGAAGCTCCTACAATGAGCAGTTCTTC.

V and J are TRBV4-1 and TRBJ2-1; D possibly corresponds to TRBD1 (6 bases). CDR1 and CDR2 from the germline V gene are MGHRA and YSYEKL. The CDR3 length is 14 residues. Deletions cut 3 bases from V and 9 bases from J, with 15 bases between. The CDR3 nucleotides are TGCGCCAGCAGCCAGGGCTTGACAGGTCGTGAGCAGTTCTTC. Protein product: CASSQGLTGREQFF.

The rearrangement uses TRBV7-2 and TRBJ1-2, with D maybe TRBD1 (6 bases). The CDR3 length is 14 residues. Per germline, CDR1 SGHTA and CDR2 FQGNSA. Trimming removed 4 bases from V and 8 bases from J, with 17 bases in between. In DNA, the CDR3 is TGTGCCAGCAGCTCCTACACAGGGAACGGGGGCTACACCTTC. Translation: CASSSYTGNGGYTF.